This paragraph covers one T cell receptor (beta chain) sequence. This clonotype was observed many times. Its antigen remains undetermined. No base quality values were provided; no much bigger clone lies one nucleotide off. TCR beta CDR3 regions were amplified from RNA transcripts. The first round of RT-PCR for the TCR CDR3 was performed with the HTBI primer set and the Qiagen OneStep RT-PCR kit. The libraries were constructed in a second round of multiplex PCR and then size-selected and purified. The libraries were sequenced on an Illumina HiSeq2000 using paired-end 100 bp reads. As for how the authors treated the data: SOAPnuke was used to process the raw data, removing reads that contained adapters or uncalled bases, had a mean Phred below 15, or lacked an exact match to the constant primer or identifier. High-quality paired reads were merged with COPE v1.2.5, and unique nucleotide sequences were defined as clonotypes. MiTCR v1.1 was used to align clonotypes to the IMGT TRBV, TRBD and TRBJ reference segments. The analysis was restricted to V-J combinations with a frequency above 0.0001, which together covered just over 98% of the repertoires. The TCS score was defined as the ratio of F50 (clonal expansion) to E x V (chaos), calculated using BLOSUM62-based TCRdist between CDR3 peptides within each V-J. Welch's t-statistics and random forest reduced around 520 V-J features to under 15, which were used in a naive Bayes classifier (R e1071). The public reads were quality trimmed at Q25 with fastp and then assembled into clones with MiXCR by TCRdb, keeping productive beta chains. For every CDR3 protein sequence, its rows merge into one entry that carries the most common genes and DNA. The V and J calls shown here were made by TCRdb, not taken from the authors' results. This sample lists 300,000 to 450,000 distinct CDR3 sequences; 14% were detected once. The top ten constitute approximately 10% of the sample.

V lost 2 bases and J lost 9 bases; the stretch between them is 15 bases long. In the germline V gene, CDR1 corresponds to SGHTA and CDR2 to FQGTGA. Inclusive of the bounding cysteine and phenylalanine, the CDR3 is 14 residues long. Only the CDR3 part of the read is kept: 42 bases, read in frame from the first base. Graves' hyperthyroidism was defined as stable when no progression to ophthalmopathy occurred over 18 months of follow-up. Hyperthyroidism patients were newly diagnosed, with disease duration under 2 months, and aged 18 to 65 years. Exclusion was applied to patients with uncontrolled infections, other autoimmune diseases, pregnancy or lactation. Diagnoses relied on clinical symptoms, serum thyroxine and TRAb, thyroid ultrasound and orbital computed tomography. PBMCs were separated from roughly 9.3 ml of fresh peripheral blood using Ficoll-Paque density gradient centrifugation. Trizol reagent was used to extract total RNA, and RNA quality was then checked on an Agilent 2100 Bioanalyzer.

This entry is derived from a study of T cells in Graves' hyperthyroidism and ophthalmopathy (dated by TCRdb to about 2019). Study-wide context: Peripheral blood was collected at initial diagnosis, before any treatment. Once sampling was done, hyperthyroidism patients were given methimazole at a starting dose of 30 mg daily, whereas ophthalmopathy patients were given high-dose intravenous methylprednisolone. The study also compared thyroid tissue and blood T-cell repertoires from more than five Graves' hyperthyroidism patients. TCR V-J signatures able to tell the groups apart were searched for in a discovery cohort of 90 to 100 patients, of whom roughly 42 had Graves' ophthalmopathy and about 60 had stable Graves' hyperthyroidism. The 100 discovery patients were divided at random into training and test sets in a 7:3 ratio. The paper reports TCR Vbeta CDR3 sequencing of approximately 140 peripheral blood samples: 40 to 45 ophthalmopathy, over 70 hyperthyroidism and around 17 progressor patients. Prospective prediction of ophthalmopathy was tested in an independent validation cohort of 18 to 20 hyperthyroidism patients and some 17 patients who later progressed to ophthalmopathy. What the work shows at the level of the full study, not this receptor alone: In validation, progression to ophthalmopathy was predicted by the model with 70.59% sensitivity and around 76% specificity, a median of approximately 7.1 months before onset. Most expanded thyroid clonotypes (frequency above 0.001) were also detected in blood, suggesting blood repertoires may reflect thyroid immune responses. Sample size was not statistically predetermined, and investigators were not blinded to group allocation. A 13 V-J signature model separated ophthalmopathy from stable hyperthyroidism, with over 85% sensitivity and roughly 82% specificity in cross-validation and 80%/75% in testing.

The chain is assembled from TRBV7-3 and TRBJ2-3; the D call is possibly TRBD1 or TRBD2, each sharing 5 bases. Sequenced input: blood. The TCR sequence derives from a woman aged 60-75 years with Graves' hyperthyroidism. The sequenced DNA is TGTGCCAGCAGCTTAGGGGGTCGAACAGGCACGCAGTATTTT. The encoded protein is CASSLGGRTGTQYF.